One and the same sample provided the 12 T cell receptor beta chains below, sequenced in a study of blood T cell repertoires in COVID-19. Some clones are missing from TCRdb's copy, which holds only in-frame ones; the method was immunoSEQ multiplex PCR. Altogether 68,000 or so clones are present, 70% to 90% being singletons, with the ten largest covering around 3.5%. What was sequenced was peripheral blood. These receptors were obtained from a woman aged 45-60 years with COVID-19, enrolled during active disease.

The chain carries TRBV6-6 and TRBJ1-6; no firm D call. V was pared by 2 bases and J by 6 bases, with 5 bases between. CDR1 MNHNY and CDR2 SVGAGI come from the germline V gene (reference sequence). The CDR3 sequence is 13 residues long. The CDR3 loop is CASSYRGNSPLHF. DNA of the CDR3: TGTGCCAGCAGTTACCGCGGTAATTCACCCCTCCACTTT.

This clone has only one observation. The V call is TRBV27, the J call TRBJ1-1, with D possibly matching TRBD1 (5 bases). The CDR3 is 14 amino acids. Germline values: CDR1 MNHEY, CDR2 SMNVEV (reference sequence). V lost 7 bases and J 5 bases, leaving 17 bases between the germline ends. The CDR3 reads CASNRDGGITEAFF. The DNA for the CDR3 is TGTGCCAGCAACCGAGATGGGGGGATTACTGAAGCTTTCTTT.

The chain carries TRBV19 and TRBJ2-1, with a weak D call TRBD1 (6 bases). Trimming cost V 3 bases and J 7 bases, with 22 bases left between them. CDR1 and CDR2 (germline): LNHDA, SQIVND (reference sequence). The CDR3 loop spans 17 amino acids. In nucleotides, the CDR3 is TGTGCCAGTAGTATTGTTCTTGGGGGCGAGTTAGGGAATGAGCAGTTCTTC. Its protein product is CASSIVLGGELGNEQFF.

The chain joins TRBV27 to TRBJ2-3; 9 bases agree with TRBD2. After removal of 4 bases from V and 2 bases from J, the junction contained 4 bases not matched to a gene. Germline V gene data show CDR1 as MNHEY and CDR2 as SMNVEV (reference sequence). CDR3 length: 15 amino acids. CDR3 bases: TGTGCCAGCAGTTCGAGCGGGAGGTCCACAGATACGCAGTATTTT. This gives the protein CASSSSGRSTDTQYF.

This clone has a count of ten or more. V usage is TRBV29-1 and J usage is TRBJ2-1; 8 bases match TRBD2. Trimming removed 6 bases from V and 4 bases from J; junction bases left unmatched: 11. This CDR3 contains 15 residues. Germline V gene lookup returns CDR1 SQVTM and CDR2 ANQGSEA. CDR3 sequence: CSVPVAGGQYNEQFF. Here the CDR3 DNA reads TGCAGCGTCCCGGTGGCGGGAGGACAGTACAATGAGCAGTTCTTC.

This clone appeared once. The chain is built from TRBV7-3 and TRBJ1-1; no clear D gene. The CDR3 runs to 13 residues. CDR1 SGHTA and CDR2 FQGTGA come from the germline V gene. Trimming left V 5 bases short and J 1 base short, with 8 bases between. The CDR3 reads CASSPPGNTEAFF. The CDR3 DNA sequence: TGTGCCAGCAGCCCGCCGGGGAACACTGAAGCTTTCTTT.

This clone was detected once. V and J are TRBV7-9 and TRBJ1-3; 8 nucleotides align to TRBD1. The CDR3 has 15 residues. Germline V gene sequence: CDR1 SEHNR, CDR2 FQNEAQ (reference sequence). The V and J ends lost 4 bases and 0 bases, in that order; junction bases with no gene match: 2. DNA of the CDR3: TGTGCCAGCAGCTCGGACAGGGACTCTGGAAACACCATATATTTT. It specifies CASSSDRDSGNTIYF.

J is TRBJ1-2 and V is TRBV11-2, with 9 bases lining up with TRBD1. The CDR3 is made up of 17 amino acids. Germline V gene data show CDR1 as SGHAT and CDR2 as FQNNGV. V lost 5 bases, J lost 2 bases, and 12 bases stayed unmatched. CDR3 in amino acids: CASSPLVDRGRNYGYTF. For the CDR3, the DNA is TGTGCCAGCAGCCCCCTCGTCGACAGGGGGAGGAACTATGGCTACACCTTC. The full variable domain, with the rest looked up from reference TRBV11-2 and TRBJ1-2, is EAGVAQSPRYKIIEKRQSVAFWCNPISGHATLYWYQQILGQGPKLLIQFQNNGVVDDSQLPKDRFSAERLKGVDSTLKIQPAKLEDSAVYLCASSPLVDRGRNYGYTFGSGTRLTVV.

CDR3 nucleotides: TGTGCCAGCAGCCCCCCAGGGAAAAGGGTCCACGAGCAGTACTTC. Protein product: CASSPPGKRVHEQYF. The chain carries TRBV28 and TRBJ2-7; tentative D call: TRBD1 (5 bases). Germline V gives CDR1 MDHEN, CDR2 SYDVKM. The ends were cut back, 6 bases at V and 5 bases at J, with 20 bases in the middle. CDR3 length: 15 residues.

This clone was seen only a few times. The chain carries TRBV12-3 or TRBV12-4 and TRBJ2-3; the match to TRBD2 covers 8 bases. This CDR3 contains 13 residues. V trimming: 2 bases; J trimming: 5 bases; junction bases outside the gene matches: 0. CDR3 bases: TGTGCCAGCAGTTTACTAGCGGGAGATACGCAGTATTTT. Encoded protein: CASSLLAGDTQYF.

This rearrangement joins TRBV28 to TRBJ2-1; the D is unclear. The germline V and J ends were trimmed by 2 bases and 5 bases, with 16 bases remaining between them. The CDR3 is 16 amino acids. Germline V gene data show CDR1 as MDHEN and CDR2 as SYDVKM. The CDR3 DNA reads TGTGCCAGCAGTTTAGGGCGAGTCCGATTTAACAATGAGCAGTTCTTC. It yields the protein CASSLGRVRFNNEQFF.

The chain couples TRBV6-6 to TRBJ1-5; TRBD1 agrees at 8 bases. The V and J ends lost 5 bases and 5 bases, in that order; junction bases with no gene match: 11. The V gene's germline CDR1 is MNHNY and CDR2 SVGAGI (reference sequence). The CDR3 loop spans 16 amino acids. The DNA for the CDR3 is TGTGCCAGCAGTCCCCCCGGGACAGGAAAGGATCAGCCCCAGCATTTT. Translated, it gives CASSPPGTGKDQPQHF.